The 6 T cell receptor beta chains below come from one sample, sequenced in a study of CD8 T cells in Susac syndrome. Random hexamers served to reverse transcribe roughly 0.45 to 1 ug RNA. TCRdb ran MiXCR on the immunoSEQ multiplex PCR reads and lists one entry per CDR3 protein. The data contain some 200,000 distinct CDR3 sequences, 95% of them seen just once; the ten biggest clones take up 0.095%. Sequencing was performed on CD4+ T cells from PBMCs. These receptors were collected from a human donor with multiple sclerosis.

The chain uses TRBV29-1 and TRBJ1-5; possibly TRBD1 for D (5 bases). V was pared by 6 bases and J by 7 bases, with 13 bases between. CDR3 length equals 12 residues. The germline V gene encodes CDR1 SQVTM and CDR2 ANQGSEA. CDR3 amino acids: CSVQQGNQPQHF. DNA for the CDR3: TGCAGCGTGCAGCAGGGAAACCAGCCCCAGCATTTT.

V and J are TRBV20-1 and TRBJ2-5, with 10 positions matching TRBD2. This CDR3 is built from 13 residues. The V gene's germline CDR1 is DFQATT and CDR2 SNEGSKA (reference sequence). CDR3 residues: CSYSGRAGETQYF. The CDR3 nucleotides read TGCAGCTACAGCGGGAGGGCCGGGGAGACCCAGTACTTC.

CDR3 in DNA: TGTGCCAGCAGCAAATACGAGCCGGGGGACGGTGAGCAGTTCTTC. This encodes CASSKYEPGDGEQFF. This chain uses TRBV13 with TRBJ2-1, with D possibly matching TRBD2 (6 bases). The germline gives CDR1 PRHDT, CDR2 FYEKMQ (reference sequence). Trimming left V 5 bases short and J 9 bases short, with 20 bases between. The CDR3 sequence is 15 residues long. The entire variable domain, with the rest obtained from reference TRBV13 and TRBJ2-1, is as follows: AAGVIQSPRHLIKEKRETATLKCYPIPRHDTVYWYQQGPGQDPQFLISFYEKMQSDKGSIPDRFSAQQFSDYHSELNMSSLELGDSALYFCASSKYEPGDGEQFFGPGTRLTVL.

This chain joins TRBV6-2 or TRBV6-3 and TRBJ1-5; TRBD1 matches at 7 bases. CDR1 and CDR2 from the germline V gene are MNHEY and SVGEGT. The CDR3 consists of 18 residues. V lost 6 bases and J lost 1; bases outside the gene matches: 15. The CDR3 loop is CASSYDRASGRSNQPQHF. CDR3 in DNA: TGTGCCAGCAGCTATGACAGGGCCAGTGGTAGGAGCAATCAGCCCCAGCATTTT.

The chain links TRBV29-1 to TRBJ1-2; D is unresolved. The V gene lost 2 bases and the J gene lost 4 bases, with 11 bases spanning the gap. Germline-derived CDR1 and CDR2 are SQVTM and ANQGSEA. The CDR3 loop spans 13 amino acids. The CDR3 DNA sequence: TGCAGCGTTGAATGGGCGGTCGGCTATGGCTACACCTTC. It yields the protein CSVEWAVGYGYTF.

The genes are TRBV29-1 and TRBJ1-1; D gene ambiguous. The CDR3 totals 13 residues. Trimming left V 6 bases short and J 3 bases short, with 14 bases between. The germline CDR1 and CDR2 sequences are SQVTM and ANQGSEA. For the CDR3, the DNA is TGCAGCGTGTCGGGGAATCCAGACACTGAAGCTTTCTTT. The encoded protein is CSVSGNPDTEAFF.